The rows below give T cell receptor beta chains drawn from one sample of a study of blood T cell repertoires in COVID-19. Repertoires were generated with immunoSEQ multiplex PCR, while TCRdb's copy carries only in-frame clones and drops some. The table records some 150,000 clones, roughly 85% of them present only once. The sample consisted of peripheral blood. These receptors were collected from a man aged 45-65 years with acute or convalescent COVID-19. Both conserved end residues are part of each CDR3. The D gene is left open where the match is weak. Clone size is given for some rows only: seen once, a few or many times, or a class if the clone is expanded.

clone_size,cdr3_length,j_call,d_call,v_call,cdr3_nt,cdr3_aa
.,13,TRBJ1-1,.,TRBV24-1,TGTGCCACCAGTGCGGAGAGCTACACTGAAGCTTTCTTT,CATSAESYTEAFF
.,14,TRBJ1-2,TRBD1,TRBV5-5,TGTGCCAGCAGCTCCCGGGACAGAGACTATGGCTACACCTTC,CASSSRDRDYGYTF
once,15,TRBJ2-1,TRBD2,TRBV5-1,TGCGCCAGCAGCTGGACTAGCGGGAGGGACAATGAGCAGTTCTTC,CASSWTSGRDNEQFF
few,20,TRBJ1-5,TRBD1,TRBV30,TGTGCCTGGAGTGTATCTCCGGGACAGGGTCTCCTTCGAGGCAATCAGCCCCAGCATTTT,CAWSVSPGQGLLRGNQPQHF
few,15,TRBJ1-3,.,TRBV2,TGTGCCAGCAGTGAATTGAGCTTCTCTGGAAACACCATATATTTT,CASSELSFSGNTIYF
.,14,TRBJ1-1,TRBD1,TRBV28,TGTGCCAGCAGTTTGGGGACAGTGAACACTGAAGCTTTCTTT,CASSLGTVNTEAFF
.,19,TRBJ2-3,.,TRBV6-2/TRBV6-3,TGTGCCAGCAGTTACTATTCCCCGTCGGGGGGCCGAAGGACAGATACGCAGTATTTT,CASSYYSPSGGRRTDTQYF
once,20,TRBJ2-7,TRBD2,TRBV2,TGTGCCAGCAAAGTATCTAGGGGGAGGGGAACTAGCGGGTCGGCCTACGAGCAGTACTTC,CASKVSRGRGTSGSAYEQYF
.,14,TRBJ1-2,TRBD1,TRBV7-9,TGTGCCAGCAGCTTAGCAGGACAGGGGACCAACTACACCTTC,CASSLAGQGTNYTF
.,15,TRBJ2-7,TRBD1,TRBV9,TGTGCCAGCAGCGGCCAAGGGACAGGTGTTTACGAGCAGTACTTC,CASSGQGTGVYEQYF
.,17,TRBJ2-6,TRBD1,TRBV27,TGTGCCAGCAGTTTATGGGGACAGGGCATTGGGGCCAACGTCCTGACTTTC,CASSLWGQGIGANVLTF
.,16,TRBJ2-7,TRBD1,TRBV5-1,TGCGCCAGCAGCTTAGGGACAGGGGATGGGGTTTACGAGCAGTACTTC,CASSLGTGDGVYEQYF
.,15,TRBJ1-6,.,TRBV28,TGTGCCAGCATAGGGGGGGTGAACAATAATTCACCCCTCCACTTT,CASIGGVNNNSPLHF
.,16,TRBJ2-2,TRBD2,TRBV6-5,TGTGCCAGCAGTTACCTCAGTCTAGCGGGAACCGGGGAGCTGTTTTTT,CASSYLSLAGTGELFF
.,15,TRBJ2-3,TRBD2,TRBV6-5,TGTGCCAGCAGTCCAGGACTAGCCTTTGAAGATACGCAGTATTTT,CASSPGLAFEDTQYF
.,17,TRBJ1-2,TRBD1,TRBV19,TGTGCCAGTATTCGCAGGGCAGGGGGCGCGAAGGACTATGGCTACACCTTC,CASIRRAGGAKDYGYTF
once,13,TRBJ2-7,.,TRBV4-1,TGCGCCAGCAGCCAAGCGTCGGGTTACGAGCAGTACTTC,CASSQASGYEQYF
.,12,TRBJ2-1,TRBD2,TRBV6-5,TGTGCCAGCAGTTTAGGGACTAGAGGTCAGTTCTTC,CASSLGTRGQFF